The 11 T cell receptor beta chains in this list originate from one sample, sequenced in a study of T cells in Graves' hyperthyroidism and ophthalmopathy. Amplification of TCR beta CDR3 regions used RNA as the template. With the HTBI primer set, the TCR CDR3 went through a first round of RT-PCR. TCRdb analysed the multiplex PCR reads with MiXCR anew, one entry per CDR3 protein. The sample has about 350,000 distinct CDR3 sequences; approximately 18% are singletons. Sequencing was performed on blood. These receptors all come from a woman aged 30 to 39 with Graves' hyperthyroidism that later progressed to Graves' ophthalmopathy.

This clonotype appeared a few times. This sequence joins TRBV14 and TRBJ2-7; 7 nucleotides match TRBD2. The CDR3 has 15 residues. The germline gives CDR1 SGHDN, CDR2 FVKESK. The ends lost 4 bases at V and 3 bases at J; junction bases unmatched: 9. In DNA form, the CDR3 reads TGTGCCAGCAGCCCACGACCACGCGGGGGCTACGAGCAGTACTTC. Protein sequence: CASSPRPRGGYEQYF.

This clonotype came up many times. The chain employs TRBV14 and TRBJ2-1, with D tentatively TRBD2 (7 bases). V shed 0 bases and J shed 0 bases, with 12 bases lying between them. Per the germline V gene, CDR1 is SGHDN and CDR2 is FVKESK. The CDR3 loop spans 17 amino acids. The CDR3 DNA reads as TGTGCCAGCAGCCAAGATTCGGCGGGGGCCTCCTACAATGAGCAGTTCTTC. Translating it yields CASSQDSAGASYNEQFF.

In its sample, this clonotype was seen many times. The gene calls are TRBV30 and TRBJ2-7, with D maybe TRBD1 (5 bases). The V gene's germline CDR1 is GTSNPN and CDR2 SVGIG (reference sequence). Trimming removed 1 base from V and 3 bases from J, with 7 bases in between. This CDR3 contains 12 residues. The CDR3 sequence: CAWSGGYYEQYF. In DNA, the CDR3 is TGTGCCTGGAGTGGGGGCTACTACGAGCAGTACTTC.

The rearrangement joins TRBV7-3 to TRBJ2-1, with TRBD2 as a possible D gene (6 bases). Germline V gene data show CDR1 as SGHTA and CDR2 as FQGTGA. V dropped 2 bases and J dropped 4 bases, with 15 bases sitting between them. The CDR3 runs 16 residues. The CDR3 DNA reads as TGTGCCAGCAGCTTATGGGTAGGAGGGGAATACAATGAGCAGTTCTTC. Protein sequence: CASSLWVGGEYNEQFF.

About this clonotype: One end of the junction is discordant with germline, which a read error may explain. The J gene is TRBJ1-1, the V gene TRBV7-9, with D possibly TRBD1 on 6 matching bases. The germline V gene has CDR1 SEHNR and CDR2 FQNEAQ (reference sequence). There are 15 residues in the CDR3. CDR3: CSSSLLSVGQLEAFF. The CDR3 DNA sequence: TGTTCCAGCAGCTTACTTTCGGTCGGACAGCTTGAAGCTTTCTTT.

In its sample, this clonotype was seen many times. This CDR3 is CSAGDRDGYTF. As DNA, the CDR3 is TGCAGTGCTGGTGACAGGGATGGCTACACCTTC. The chain combines TRBV20-1 with TRBJ1-2; TRBD1 agrees at 7 bases. With V trimmed by 5 bases and J by 6 bases, 3 bases remained unmatched. The CDR3 runs 11 residues. From germline, CDR1 is DFQATT and CDR2 SNEGSKA (reference sequence).

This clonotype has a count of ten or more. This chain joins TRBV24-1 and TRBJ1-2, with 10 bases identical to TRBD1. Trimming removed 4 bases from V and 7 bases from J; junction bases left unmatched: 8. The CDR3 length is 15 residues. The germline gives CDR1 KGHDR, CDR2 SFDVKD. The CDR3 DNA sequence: TGTGCCACCAGTGACACAACCGGGACAGGGGTTGGCTACACCTTC. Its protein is CATSDTTGTGVGYTF.

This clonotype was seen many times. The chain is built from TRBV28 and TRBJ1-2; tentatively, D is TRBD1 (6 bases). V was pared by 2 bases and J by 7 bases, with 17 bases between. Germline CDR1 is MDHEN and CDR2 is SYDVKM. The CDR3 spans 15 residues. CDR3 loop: CASSLGLGRGTGYTF. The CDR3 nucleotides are TGTGCCAGCAGTTTAGGATTGGGCAGGGGAACTGGCTACACCTTC.

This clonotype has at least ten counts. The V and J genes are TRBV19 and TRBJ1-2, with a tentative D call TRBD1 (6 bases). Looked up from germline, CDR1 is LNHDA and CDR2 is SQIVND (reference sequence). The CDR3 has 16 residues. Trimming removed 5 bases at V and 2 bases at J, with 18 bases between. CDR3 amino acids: CASSLDSFLGNYGYTF. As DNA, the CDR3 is TGTGCCAGTAGTTTGGACAGCTTTCTAGGGAACTATGGCTACACCTTC.

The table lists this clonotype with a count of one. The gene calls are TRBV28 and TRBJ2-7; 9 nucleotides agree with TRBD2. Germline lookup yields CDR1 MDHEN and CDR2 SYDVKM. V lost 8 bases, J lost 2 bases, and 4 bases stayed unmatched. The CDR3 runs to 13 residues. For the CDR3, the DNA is TGTGCCAGCTCCGGGACTAGCACCTACGAGCAGTACTTC. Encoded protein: CASSGTSTYEQYF.

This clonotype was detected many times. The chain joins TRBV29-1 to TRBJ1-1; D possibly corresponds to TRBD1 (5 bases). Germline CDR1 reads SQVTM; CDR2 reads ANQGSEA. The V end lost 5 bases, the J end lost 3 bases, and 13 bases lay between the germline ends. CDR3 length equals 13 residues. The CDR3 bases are TGCAGCGTTTATGGGGGAGGAGACACTGAAGCTTTCTTT. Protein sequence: CSVYGGGDTEAFF.